These T cell receptor beta chains were read from a single sample in a study of blood T cells in healthy people across ages. Each CDR3 protein gets one entry after TCRdb re-called the 5' RACE reads with MiXCR. The sample includes around 790,000 distinct CDR3 sequences, 44% of them seen just once. Sequencing was done on a sample of blood. These receptors all come from a man in his sixties in good health. Each CDR3 is given with its conserved first and last residue. D genes are given only for firm matches. Size is stated for part of the rows, as once, few or many counts, or as a class when the clone is expanded.

14,TRBJ1-1,.,.,TRBV30,CAWSGGTLNTEAFF,TGTGCCTGGAGTGGGGGGACATTGAACACTGAAGCTTTCTTT
16,TRBJ2-1,TRBD2,.,TRBV9,CASSPMSGSTYNEQFF,TGTGCCAGCAGCCCGATGAGCGGGAGTACCTACAATGAGCAGTTCTTC
16,TRBJ1-2,TRBD1,few,TRBV4-2,CASSQVGKGADYGYTF,TGTGCCAGCAGCCAAGTCGGGAAGGGGGCGGACTATGGCTACACCTTC
14,TRBJ2-5,.,.,TRBV7-9,CASSSPNVRETQYF,TGTGCCAGCAGCTCTCCCAATGTACGGGAGACCCAGTACTTC
18,TRBJ2-3,.,.,TRBV27,CASSSAGGERRSTDTQYF,TGTGCCAGCAGTTCCGCAGGTGGCGAGCGTAGGAGCACAGATACGCAGTATTTT
14,TRBJ2-4,.,.,TRBV28,CASSSHLAKNIQYF,TGTGCCAGCAGTTCCCATTTAGCCAAAAACATTCAGTACTTC
15,TRBJ2-1,TRBD1,.,TRBV6-4,CASGDSETGGNEQFF,TGTGCCAGCGGTGACTCTGAGACAGGGGGCAATGAGCAGTTCTTC
15,TRBJ1-1,.,.,TRBV3-1,CASSPQPGVNTEAFF,TGTGCCAGCAGCCCCCAACCCGGAGTGAACACTGAAGCTTTCTTT
14,TRBJ1-2,.,.,TRBV27,CASSAEGLRNGYTF,TGTGCCAGCAGTGCCGAAGGGTTAAGGAATGGCTACACCTTC
16,TRBJ2-7,.,few,TRBV6-2/TRBV6-3,CASSYGGQFSSYEQYF,TGTGCCAGCAGTTACGGGGGGCAGTTCAGCTCCTACGAGCAGTACTTC
14,TRBJ2-7,TRBD2,.,TRBV12-3/TRBV12-4,CASSPLGGVHEQYF,TGTGCCAGCAGTCCCCTTGGGGGGGTCCACGAGCAGTACTTC
15,TRBJ2-1,TRBD1,.,TRBV18,CASSPGTGGLYEQFF,TGTGCCAGCTCACCTGGGACAGGGGGTCTGTATGAGCAGTTCTTC
15,TRBJ2-5,.,.,TRBV7-8,CASSPFRTIQETQYF,TGTGCCAGCAGCCCGTTCCGGACTATCCAAGAGACCCAGTACTTC
16,TRBJ2-5,TRBD1,few,TRBV6-6,CASSHTGTGPQETQYF,TGTGCCAGCAGTCATACCGGGACAGGGCCCCAAGAGACCCAGTACTTC
15,TRBJ2-7,.,.,TRBV11-1,CASSLASGGALEQYF,TGTGCCAGCAGCTTAGCTTCCGGGGGAGCACTCGAGCAGTACTTC
15,TRBJ1-6,.,.,TRBV3-1,CASSQAGTLNSPLHF,TGTGCCAGCAGCCAAGCCGGGACACTGAATTCACCCCTCCACTTT
15,TRBJ1-2,.,.,TRBV7-2,CASSLHQGPNYGYTF,TGTGCCAGCAGCTTACATCAGGGGCCTAACTATGGCTACACCTTC
15,TRBJ2-1,.,many,TRBV4-3,CASSLSADSYNEQFF,TGCGCCAGCAGCCTGTCGGCGGACTCCTACAATGAGCAGTTCTTC
13,TRBJ2-7,.,.,TRBV3-1,CASSSGLYNEQYF,TGTGCCAGCAGCTCGGGCCTTTACAATGAGCAGTACTTC
19,TRBJ2-1,TRBD2,few,TRBV7-2,CASSLGGTSGGKSYNEQFF,TGTGCCAGCAGCTTAGGGGGGACTAGCGGGGGGAAGTCCTACAATGAGCAGTTCTTC
15,TRBJ2-4,.,few,TRBV11-2,CASSFGLLAKNIQYF,TGTGCCAGCAGCTTTGGATTACTAGCCAAAAACATTCAGTACTTC
17,TRBJ1-2,TRBD1,few,TRBV7-2,CASSLRQGSSLNYGYTF,TGTGCCAGCAGCCTGAGACAGGGGTCCTCCCTTAACTATGGCTACACCTTC
16,TRBJ2-1,TRBD2,many,TRBV7-2,CASSLRAGGLYNEQFF,TGTGCCAGCAGCCTAAGGGCGGGGGGGCTATACAATGAGCAGTTCTTC
15,TRBJ1-2,.,.,TRBV2,CASSPQGALYYGYTF,TGTGCCAGCAGTCCCCAAGGAGCCCTTTACTATGGCTACACCTTC
13,TRBJ2-5,.,.,TRBV27,CASRGRVDQPQYF,TGTGCCAGCCGCGGCAGGGTAGATCAGCCCCAGTACTTC
14,TRBJ2-1,TRBD1,.,TRBV19,CASSIGTGGNEQFF,TGTGCCAGTAGTATCGGGACAGGGGGTAATGAGCAGTTCTTC
13,TRBJ1-6,.,few,TRBV27,CASSLNTGSTLHF,TGTGCCAGCAGTTTAAATACAGGGTCCACCCTCCACTTT
12,TRBJ1-5,.,.,TRBV24-1,CATSDLAGAQHF,TGTGCCACCAGTGATTTGGCCGGAGCCCAGCATTTT
14,TRBJ1-1,.,.,TRBV5-1,CASSSDSSNTEAFF,TGCGCCAGCAGCTCGGACAGCTCGAACACTGAAGCTTTCTTT
15,TRBJ2-5,.,few,TRBV18,CASSPPWGDRETQYF,TGTGCCAGCTCACCACCGTGGGGAGACAGAGAGACCCAGTACTTC
18,TRBJ2-7,.,few,TRBV14,CASSQDRGGDRSSYEQYF,TGTGCCAGCAGCCAAGATAGGGGTGGAGACAGGAGCTCCTACGAGCAGTACTTC
16,TRBJ2-1,TRBD2,.,TRBV7-6,CASSLVGLAGTNEQFF,TGTGCCAGCAGCTTAGTAGGACTAGCGGGGACCAATGAGCAGTTCTTC
11,TRBJ2-5,.,.,TRBV20-1,CSASPSETQYF,TGCAGTGCAAGTCCAAGTGAGACCCAGTACTTC
16,TRBJ1-1,TRBD1,.,TRBV4-1,CASSQDGTGLNTEAFF,TGCGCCAGCAGCCAAGATGGGACAGGGCTGAACACTGAAGCTTTCTTT
13,TRBJ1-2,.,.,TRBV6-2/TRBV6-3,CASTLDGVGSYTF,TGTGCCAGCACCCTCGACGGCGTAGGAAGCTACACCTTC
16,TRBJ2-7,.,.,TRBV11-2,CASSSNMGGRGVEQYF,TGTGCCAGCAGCTCCAACATGGGAGGCCGGGGAGTCGAGCAGTACTTC
13,TRBJ1-2,.,few,TRBV20-1,CSPSGGAGYGYTF,TGCAGTCCTTCGGGGGGCGCGGGCTATGGCTACACCTTC
15,TRBJ2-1,TRBD2,.,TRBV5-1,CANRQTSGDYNEQFF,TGCGCCAACAGACAGACTAGCGGGGATTACAATGAGCAGTTCTTC
13,TRBJ1-5,.,few,TRBV5-8,CASRRYSNQPQHF,TGTGCCAGCAGGCGGTATAGCAATCAGCCCCAGCATTTT
14,TRBJ1-2,.,.,TRBV24-1,CATSGPDGYTGYTF,TGTGCCACCAGTGGCCCGGACGGTTACACTGGCTACACCTTC
16,TRBJ2-1,.,.,TRBV29-1,CSVEDTGRLSYNEQFF,TGCAGCGTTGAAGATACGGGGAGGCTCTCCTACAATGAGCAGTTCTTC
14,TRBJ2-7,.,.,TRBV6-2/TRBV6-3,CASTTGTVSYEQYF,TGTGCCAGCACAACCGGGACGGTGTCCTACGAGCAGTACTTC